These T cell receptor beta chains were read from a single sample in a study of T cell repertoires in cytomegalovirus infection. Their antigens remain unidentified. MiXCR was run by TCRdb on the reads, yielding one entry per CDR3 protein. The sample consists of around 800,000 distinct CDR3 sequences, around a third of them appearing once. The material sequenced was cultured CD8+ T cells from PBMCs, taken from culture after CMV antigen stimulation. The receptors were sampled from a human donor in good health (CMV status not recorded). Some clones in this sample may be carry-over from other donors' samples. CDR3s include the opening cysteine and the closing phenylalanine or tryptophan. D genes are given only for firm matches. Clone size, where shown, is once, few, many, or a class for clones that have expanded.

v_gene: TRBV27; j_gene: TRBJ2-1; abundance: -; d_gene: TRBD1; CDR3nt: TGTGCCAGCAGTTTGTACAGGGGGCGATCCTACAATGAGCAGTTCTTC; CDR3aa: CASSLYRGRSYNEQFF
v_gene: TRBV7-2; j_gene: TRBJ2-2; abundance: many; d_gene: TRBD1; CDR3nt: TGTGCCAGCAGCTTGACAGGGGGCGGCACCGGGGAGCTGTTTTTT; CDR3aa: CASSLTGGGTGELFF
v_gene: TRBV12-3/TRBV12-4; j_gene: TRBJ1-1; abundance: once; d_gene: -; CDR3nt: TGTGCCAGAGAAGGGAGGGGGGAGACTGAAGCTTTCTTT; CDR3aa: CAREGRGETEAFF
v_gene: TRBV6-1; j_gene: TRBJ2-3; abundance: -; d_gene: -; CDR3nt: TGTGCCACCTTCGGGCCTAGCACAGATACGCAGTATTTT; CDR3aa: CATFGPSTDTQYF
v_gene: TRBV6-6; j_gene: TRBJ2-5; abundance: -; d_gene: TRBD2; CDR3nt: TGTGCCAGCAGTATCGGACTAGCGGGGGGCTGGGCGCGAGAGACCCAGTACTTC; CDR3aa: CASSIGLAGGWARETQYF
v_gene: TRBV27; j_gene: TRBJ2-6; abundance: few; d_gene: -; CDR3nt: TGTGCCAGCGGGTTGGGGAGGTCTGGGGCCAACGTCCTGACTTTC; CDR3aa: CASGLGRSGANVLTF
v_gene: TRBV7-9; j_gene: TRBJ2-3; abundance: many; d_gene: -; CDR3nt: TGTGCCAGCAGCTTAGTAGTCGGCACAGATACGCAGTATTTT; CDR3aa: CASSLVVGTDTQYF
v_gene: TRBV5-1; j_gene: TRBJ1-2; abundance: -; d_gene: -; CDR3nt: TGCGCCAGCAGCTTGGATGGGCAGTTAGCTAACTATGGCTACACCTTC; CDR3aa: CASSLDGQLANYGYTF
v_gene: TRBV15; j_gene: TRBJ1-2; abundance: -; d_gene: -; CDR3nt: TGTGCCACCAGCAGAGCAGGGGACCTTAACTATGGCTACACCTTC; CDR3aa: CATSRAGDLNYGYTF
v_gene: TRBV9; j_gene: TRBJ2-1; abundance: -; d_gene: -; CDR3nt: TGTGCCAGCAGCCCCCGTCGCTCCGGGGGCCTATACCGGAATGAGCAGTTCTTC; CDR3aa: CASSPRRSGGLYRNEQFF
v_gene: TRBV28; j_gene: TRBJ2-5; abundance: -; d_gene: -; CDR3nt: TGTGCCAGCAGTTTAGGCGGGTGGGAAGAGACCCAGTACTTC; CDR3aa: CASSLGGWEETQYF
v_gene: TRBV7-3; j_gene: TRBJ2-7; abundance: -; d_gene: TRBD2; CDR3nt: TGTGCCAGCAGCGCCCACAGGACTAGCGGGGACAACTACGAGCAGTACTTC; CDR3aa: CASSAHRTSGDNYEQYF
v_gene: TRBV6-5; j_gene: TRBJ1-1; abundance: -; d_gene: -; CDR3nt: TGTGCCAGCGAACTGCCAGAAGCTTTCTTT; CDR3aa: CASELPEAFF
v_gene: TRBV7-6; j_gene: TRBJ2-1; abundance: many; d_gene: -; CDR3nt: TGTGCCAGCAGCTTCCGGCCGAAGAGCTCCTACAATGAGCAGTTCTTC; CDR3aa: CASSFRPKSSYNEQFF
v_gene: TRBV27; j_gene: TRBJ2-5; abundance: few; d_gene: TRBD1; CDR3nt: TGTGCCAGCAGTCCCCTACAGGGGGGCCAAGAGACCCAGTACTTC; CDR3aa: CASSPLQGGQETQYF
v_gene: TRBV6-2/TRBV6-3; j_gene: TRBJ1-1; abundance: -; d_gene: -; CDR3nt: TGTGCCAGCACCCTTACCGGACAGCCGAACACTGAAGCTTTCTTT; CDR3aa: CASTLTGQPNTEAFF
v_gene: TRBV6-6; j_gene: TRBJ2-3; abundance: few; d_gene: TRBD1; CDR3nt: TGTGCCAGCAGTTATGGGACAGCTAGCACAGATACGCAGTATTTT; CDR3aa: CASSYGTASTDTQYF
v_gene: TRBV4-3; j_gene: TRBJ1-5; abundance: -; d_gene: -; CDR3nt: TGCGCCAGCAGCCAAGATATTCGGGGGAATCAGCCCCAGCATTTT; CDR3aa: CASSQDIRGNQPQHF
v_gene: TRBV6-2/TRBV6-3; j_gene: TRBJ1-5; abundance: -; d_gene: -; CDR3nt: TGTGCCAGCAGTTACCGAGAGAATAGCAATCAGCCCCAGCATTTT; CDR3aa: CASSYRENSNQPQHF
v_gene: TRBV4-3; j_gene: TRBJ1-1; abundance: few; d_gene: TRBD1; CDR3nt: TGCGCCAGCAGCCAAAACCGGGACAGGGGATTTTCGGACACTGAAGCTTTCTTT; CDR3aa: CASSQNRDRGFSDTEAFF
v_gene: TRBV12-3/TRBV12-4; j_gene: TRBJ1-2; abundance: many; d_gene: -; CDR3nt: TGTGCCAGCAGGGAAGACAGGAGATACAACTATGGCTACACCTTC; CDR3aa: CASREDRRYNYGYTF
v_gene: TRBV27; j_gene: TRBJ1-1; abundance: few; d_gene: TRBD1; CDR3nt: TGTGCCAGCAGTTACACAGGGGGCGGACTCACTGAAGCTTTCTTT; CDR3aa: CASSYTGGGLTEAFF